Described below is a single TCR beta chain sequence and its context. A clone one base away is much larger, so this may be a read error. This CDR3 has 16 residues. Germline CDR1 reads LGHNA; CDR2 reads YSLEER. These data originate in a study of blood T cells in healthy people across ages. Study-wide background: Capture by template switching was about one barcoded beta molecule per two T cells.

The sample, approximately 10 milliliters of peripheral blood, was drawn from each donor. The second PCR ran about 6 to 12 cycles with a sample-barcoded 5' primer and J-beta primers. Through a template-switch adaptor with 12 random nucleotides, each cDNA molecule received a tag. Paired-end reads containing CDR3 totaled no fewer than 2.5 million for each sample. TCRdb processed the 5' RACE reads anew with MiXCR; each CDR3 protein has one entry. Of some 1.1 million distinct CDR3 sequences listed, around two fifths are singletons. The chain employs TRBV4-3 and TRBJ2-1, with D unresolved. Sequencing input: blood. The receptor's source is a young man in good health. CDR3 in amino acids: CASSQAGLLKLNKQFF. The CDR3 DNA reads TGCGCCAGCAGCCAAGCGGGTCTACTAAAACTCAATAAGCAGTTCTTC.